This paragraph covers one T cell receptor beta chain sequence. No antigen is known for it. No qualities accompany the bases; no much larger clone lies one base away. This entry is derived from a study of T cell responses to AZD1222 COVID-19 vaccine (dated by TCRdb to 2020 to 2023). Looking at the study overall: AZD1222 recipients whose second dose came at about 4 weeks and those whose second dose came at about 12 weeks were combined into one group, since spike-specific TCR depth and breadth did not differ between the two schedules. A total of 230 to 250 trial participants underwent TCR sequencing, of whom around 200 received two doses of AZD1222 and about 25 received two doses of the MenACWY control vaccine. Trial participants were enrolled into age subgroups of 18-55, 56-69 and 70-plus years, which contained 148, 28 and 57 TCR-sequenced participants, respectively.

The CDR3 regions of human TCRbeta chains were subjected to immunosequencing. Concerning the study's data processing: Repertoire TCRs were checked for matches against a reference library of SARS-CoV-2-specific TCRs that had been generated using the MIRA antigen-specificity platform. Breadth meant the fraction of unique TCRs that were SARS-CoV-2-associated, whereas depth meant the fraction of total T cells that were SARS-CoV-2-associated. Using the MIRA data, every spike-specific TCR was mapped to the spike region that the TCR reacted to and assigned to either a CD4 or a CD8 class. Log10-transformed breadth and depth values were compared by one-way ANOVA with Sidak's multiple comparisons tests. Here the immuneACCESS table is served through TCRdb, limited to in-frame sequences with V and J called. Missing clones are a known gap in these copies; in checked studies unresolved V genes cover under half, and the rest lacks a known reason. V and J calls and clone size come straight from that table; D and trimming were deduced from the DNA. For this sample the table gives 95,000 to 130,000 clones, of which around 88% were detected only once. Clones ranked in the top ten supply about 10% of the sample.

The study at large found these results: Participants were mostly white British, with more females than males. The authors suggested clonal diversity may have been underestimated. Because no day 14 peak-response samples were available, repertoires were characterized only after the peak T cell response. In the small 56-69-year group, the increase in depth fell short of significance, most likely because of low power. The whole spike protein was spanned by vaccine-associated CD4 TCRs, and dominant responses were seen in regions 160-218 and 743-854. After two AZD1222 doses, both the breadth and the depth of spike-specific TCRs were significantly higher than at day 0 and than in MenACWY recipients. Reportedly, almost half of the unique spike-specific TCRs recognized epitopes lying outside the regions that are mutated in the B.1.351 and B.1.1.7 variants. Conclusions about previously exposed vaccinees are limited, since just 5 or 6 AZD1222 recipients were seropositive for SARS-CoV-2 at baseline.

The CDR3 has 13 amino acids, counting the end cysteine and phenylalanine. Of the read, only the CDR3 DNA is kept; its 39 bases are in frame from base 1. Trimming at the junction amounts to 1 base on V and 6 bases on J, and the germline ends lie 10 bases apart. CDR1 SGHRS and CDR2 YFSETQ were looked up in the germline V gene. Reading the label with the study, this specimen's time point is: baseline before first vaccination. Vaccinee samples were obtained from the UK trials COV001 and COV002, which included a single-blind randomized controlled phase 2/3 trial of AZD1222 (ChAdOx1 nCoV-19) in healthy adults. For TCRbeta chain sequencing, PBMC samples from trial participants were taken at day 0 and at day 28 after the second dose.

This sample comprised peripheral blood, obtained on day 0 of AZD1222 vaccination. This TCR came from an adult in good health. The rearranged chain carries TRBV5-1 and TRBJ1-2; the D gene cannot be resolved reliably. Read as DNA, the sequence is TGCGCCAGCAGCTTGCCCGCGGTGGATGGCTACACCTTC. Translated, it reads CASSLPAVDGYTF.